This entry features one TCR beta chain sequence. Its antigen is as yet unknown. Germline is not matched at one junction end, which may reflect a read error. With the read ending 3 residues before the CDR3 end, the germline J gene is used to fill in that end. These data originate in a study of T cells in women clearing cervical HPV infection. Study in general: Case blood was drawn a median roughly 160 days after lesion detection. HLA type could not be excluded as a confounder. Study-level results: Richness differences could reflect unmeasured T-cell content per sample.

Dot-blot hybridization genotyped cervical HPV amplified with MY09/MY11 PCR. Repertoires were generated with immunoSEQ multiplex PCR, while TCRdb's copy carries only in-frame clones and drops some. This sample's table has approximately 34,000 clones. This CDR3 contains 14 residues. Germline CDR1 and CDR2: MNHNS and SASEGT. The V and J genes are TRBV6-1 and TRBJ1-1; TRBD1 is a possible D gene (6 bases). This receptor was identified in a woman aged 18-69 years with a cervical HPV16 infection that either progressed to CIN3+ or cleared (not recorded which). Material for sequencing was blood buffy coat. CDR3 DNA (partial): TGTGCCGGCAGTGTCCAAGGGGGGGACACTGAA. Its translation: CAGSVQGGDTE. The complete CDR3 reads CAGSVQGGDTEAFF.